This paragraph reports one T cell receptor beta chain. Its specificity is unknown. This sample's time point: sample taken at primary tumor resection. Unsorted whole RNA from tumor, nontumor lung or frozen PBMC underwent sequencing. Samples were obtained from more than 70 donors, all untreated early-stage non-small cell lung cancer patients. This sample was taken from a study of spatial heterogeneity in lung cancer. Study as a whole: Detection consistently yielded more beta chains than alpha chains. Study-level points and caveats: At resection, ubiquitous expanded tumor TCRs appeared in blood more than at follow-up.

Unique molecular identifiers, one per molecule, were present on every TCR cDNA molecule. TCRdb redid the calling of the 5' RACE reads with MiXCR, one entry per CDR3 protein. The profile covers about 17,000 distinct CDR3 sequences, with around a fifth appearing a single time and 15% to 20% taken by the ten largest. The sequence was collected from a female donor with early-stage non-small cell lung cancer. This specimen consisted of PBMCs, obtained at surgery.

CDR3 amino acids: CASSLDSNTEAFF. The DNA for the CDR3 is TGTGCCAGCAGCTTGGACAGTAACACTGAAGCTTTCTTT. This rearrangement joins TRBV7-9 to TRBJ1-1, with D perhaps matching TRBD1 (6 bases). Germline loops: CDR1 SEHNR, CDR2 FQNEAQ (reference sequence). The CDR3 is 13 amino acids. Trimming pared 3 bases from V and 2 bases from J, leaving 7 bases between.